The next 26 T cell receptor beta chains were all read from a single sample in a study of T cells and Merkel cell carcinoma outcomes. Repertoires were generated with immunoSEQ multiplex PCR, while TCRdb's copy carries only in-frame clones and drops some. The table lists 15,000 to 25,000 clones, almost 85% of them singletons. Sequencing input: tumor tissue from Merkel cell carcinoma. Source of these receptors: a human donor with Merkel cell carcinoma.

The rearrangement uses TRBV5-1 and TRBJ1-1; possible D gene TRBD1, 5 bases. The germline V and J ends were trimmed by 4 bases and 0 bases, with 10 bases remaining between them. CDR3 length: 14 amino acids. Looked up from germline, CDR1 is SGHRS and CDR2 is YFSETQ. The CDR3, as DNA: TGCGCCAGCAGCCCTGGACAAGTGAACACTGAAGCTTTCTTT. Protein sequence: CASSPGQVNTEAFF.

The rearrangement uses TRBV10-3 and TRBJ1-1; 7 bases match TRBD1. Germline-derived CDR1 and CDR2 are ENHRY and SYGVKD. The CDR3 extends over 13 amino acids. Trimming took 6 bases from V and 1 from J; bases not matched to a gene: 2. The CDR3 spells CAIRRQGNTEAFF. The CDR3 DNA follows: TGTGCCATCAGAAGACAGGGGAACACTGAAGCTTTCTTT.

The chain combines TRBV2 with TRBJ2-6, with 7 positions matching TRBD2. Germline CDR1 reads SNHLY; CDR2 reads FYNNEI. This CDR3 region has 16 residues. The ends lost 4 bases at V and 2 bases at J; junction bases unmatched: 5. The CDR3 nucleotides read TGTGCCAGCAGTGGACCTGGGGGGGCTGGGGCCAACGTCCTGACTTTC. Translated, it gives CASSGPGGAGANVLTF.

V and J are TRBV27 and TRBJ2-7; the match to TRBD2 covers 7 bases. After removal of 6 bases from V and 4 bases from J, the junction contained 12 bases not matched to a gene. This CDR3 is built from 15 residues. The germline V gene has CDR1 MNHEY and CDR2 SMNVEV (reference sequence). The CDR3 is CASRRTRQILYEQYF. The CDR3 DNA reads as TGTGCCAGCAGACGGACTAGACAAATTCTTTACGAGCAGTACTTC.

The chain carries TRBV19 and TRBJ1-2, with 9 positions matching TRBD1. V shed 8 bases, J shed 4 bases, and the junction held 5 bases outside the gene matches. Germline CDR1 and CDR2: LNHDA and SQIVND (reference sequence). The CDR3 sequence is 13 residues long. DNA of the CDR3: TGTGCCAGTTCCCCGACAGGGGGCTATGGCTACACCTTC. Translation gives CASSPTGGYGYTF.

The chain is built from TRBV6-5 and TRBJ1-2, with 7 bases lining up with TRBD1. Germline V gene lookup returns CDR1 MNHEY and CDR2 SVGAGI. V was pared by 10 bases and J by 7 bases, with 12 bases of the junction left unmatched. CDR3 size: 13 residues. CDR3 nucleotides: TGTGCCACCTACAAAGGGGGCGGGGGTGGCTACACCTTC. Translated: CATYKGGGGGYTF.

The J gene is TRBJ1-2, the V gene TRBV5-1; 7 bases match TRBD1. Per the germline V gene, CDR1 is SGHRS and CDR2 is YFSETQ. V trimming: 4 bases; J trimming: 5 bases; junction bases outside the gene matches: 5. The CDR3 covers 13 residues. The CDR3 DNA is TGCGCCAGCAGCCTACTACAGGGGTATGGCTACACCTTC. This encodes CASSLLQGYGYTF.

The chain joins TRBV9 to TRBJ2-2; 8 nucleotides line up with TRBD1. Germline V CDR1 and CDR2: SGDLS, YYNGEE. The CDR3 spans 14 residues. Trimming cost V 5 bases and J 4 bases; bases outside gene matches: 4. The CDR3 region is CASSSQGVTGELFF. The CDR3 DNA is TGTGCCAGCAGTTCACAGGGGGTCACCGGGGAGCTGTTTTTT.

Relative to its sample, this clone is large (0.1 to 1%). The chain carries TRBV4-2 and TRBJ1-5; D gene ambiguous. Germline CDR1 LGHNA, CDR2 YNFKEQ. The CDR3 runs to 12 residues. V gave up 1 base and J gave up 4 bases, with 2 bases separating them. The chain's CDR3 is CASSQGNQPQHF. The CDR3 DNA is TGTGCCAGCAGCCAAGGAAATCAGCCCCAGCATTTT.

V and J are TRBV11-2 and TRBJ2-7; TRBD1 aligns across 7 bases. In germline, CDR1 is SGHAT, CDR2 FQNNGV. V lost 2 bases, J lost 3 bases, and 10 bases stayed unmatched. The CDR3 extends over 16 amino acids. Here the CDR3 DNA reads TGTGCCAGCAGCTTATATGCCACCAGGGGGAGCTACGAGCAGTACTTC. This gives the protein CASSLYATRGSYEQYF.

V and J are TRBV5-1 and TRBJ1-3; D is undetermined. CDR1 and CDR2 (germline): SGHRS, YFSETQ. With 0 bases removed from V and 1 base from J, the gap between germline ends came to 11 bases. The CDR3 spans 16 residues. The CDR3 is CASSLAGKVSGNTIYF. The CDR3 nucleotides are TGCGCCAGCAGCTTGGCTGGGAAGGTTTCTGGAAACACCATATATTTT. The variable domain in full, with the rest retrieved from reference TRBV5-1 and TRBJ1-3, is KAGVTQTPRYLIKTRGQQVTLSCSPISGHRSVSWYQQTPGQGLQFLFEYFSETQRNKGNFPGRFSGRQFSNSRSEMNVSTLELGDSALYLCASSLAGKVSGNTIYFGEGSWLTVV.

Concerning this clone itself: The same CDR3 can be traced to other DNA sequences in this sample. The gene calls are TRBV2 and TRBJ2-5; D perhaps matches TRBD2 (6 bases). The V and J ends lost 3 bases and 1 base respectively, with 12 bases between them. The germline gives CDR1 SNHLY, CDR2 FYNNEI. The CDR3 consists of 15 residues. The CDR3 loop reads CASSEGLRAQETQYF. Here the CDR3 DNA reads TGTGCCAGCAGTGAGGGACTTAGGGCCCAAGAGACCCAGTACTTC.

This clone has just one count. The chain's CDR3 is CASSYPRQPQHF. CDR3 nucleotides: TGCGCCAGCAGCTACCCCCGTCAGCCCCAGCATTTT. The chain is built from TRBV5-1 and TRBJ1-5; no reliable D call. Germline V gene sequence: CDR1 SGHRS, CDR2 YFSETQ. This CDR3 has 12 amino acids. Trimming cost V 3 bases and J 6 bases, with 7 bases left between them.

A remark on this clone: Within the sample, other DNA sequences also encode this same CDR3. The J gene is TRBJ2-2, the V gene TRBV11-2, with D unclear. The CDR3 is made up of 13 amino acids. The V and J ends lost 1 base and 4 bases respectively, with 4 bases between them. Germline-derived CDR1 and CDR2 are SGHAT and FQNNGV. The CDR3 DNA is TGTGCCAGCAGCTTAGGTCGCACCGGGGAGCTGTTTTTT. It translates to CASSLGRTGELFF.

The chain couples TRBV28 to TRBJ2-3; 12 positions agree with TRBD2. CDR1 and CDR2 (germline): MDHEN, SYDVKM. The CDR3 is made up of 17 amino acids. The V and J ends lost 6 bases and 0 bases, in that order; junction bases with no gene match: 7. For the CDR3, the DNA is TGTGCCAGCAGCTCTAGCGGGAGGGTCTTTAGCACAGATACGCAGTATTTT. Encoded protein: CASSSSGRVFSTDTQYF.

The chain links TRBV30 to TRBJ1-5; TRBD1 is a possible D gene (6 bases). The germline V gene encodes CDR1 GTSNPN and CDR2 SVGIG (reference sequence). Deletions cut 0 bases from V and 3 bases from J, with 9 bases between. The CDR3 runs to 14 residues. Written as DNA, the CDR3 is TGTGCCTGGAGTGTGACAGGCCTCAATCAGCCCCAGCATTTT. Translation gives CAWSVTGLNQPQHF.

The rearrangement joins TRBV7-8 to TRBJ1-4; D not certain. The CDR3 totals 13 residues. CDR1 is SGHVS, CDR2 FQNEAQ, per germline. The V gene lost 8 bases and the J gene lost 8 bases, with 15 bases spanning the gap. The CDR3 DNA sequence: TGTGCCAGCGGCCGGGAACTTCGGGAAAAACTGTTTTTT. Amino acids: CASGRELREKLFF.

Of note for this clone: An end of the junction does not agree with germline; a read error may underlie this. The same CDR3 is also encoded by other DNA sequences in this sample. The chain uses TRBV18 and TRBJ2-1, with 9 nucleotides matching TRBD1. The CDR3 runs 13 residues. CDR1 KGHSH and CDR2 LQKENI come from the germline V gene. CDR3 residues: CASSPDRGQEQFF. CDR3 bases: TGTGCCAGTTCACCGGACAGGGGTCAGGAGCAGTTCTTC.

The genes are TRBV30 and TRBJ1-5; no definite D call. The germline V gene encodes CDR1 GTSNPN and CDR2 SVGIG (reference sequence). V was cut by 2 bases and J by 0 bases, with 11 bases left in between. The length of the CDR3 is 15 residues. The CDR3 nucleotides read TGTGCCTGGAGTCCAGACACCAATAGCAATCAGCCCCAGCATTTT. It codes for CAWSPDTNSNQPQHF.

Written as DNA, the CDR3 is TGTGCCAGCTCGGTTCTTTCCGGCTACACCTTC. Encoded protein: CASSVLSGYTF. The chain combines TRBV28 with TRBJ1-2, with unresolved D. The CDR3 runs 11 residues. Per the germline V gene, CDR1 is MDHEN and CDR2 is SYDVKM. V lost 8 bases and J 8 bases, leaving 12 bases between the germline ends.

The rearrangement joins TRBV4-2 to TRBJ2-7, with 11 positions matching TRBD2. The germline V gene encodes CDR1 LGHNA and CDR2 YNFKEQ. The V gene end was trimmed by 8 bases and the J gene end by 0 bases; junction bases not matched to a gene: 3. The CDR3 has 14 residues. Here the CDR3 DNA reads TGTGCCAGCTCAACTAGCGGGGGCTCCTACGAGCAGTACTTC. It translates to CASSTSGGSYEQYF.

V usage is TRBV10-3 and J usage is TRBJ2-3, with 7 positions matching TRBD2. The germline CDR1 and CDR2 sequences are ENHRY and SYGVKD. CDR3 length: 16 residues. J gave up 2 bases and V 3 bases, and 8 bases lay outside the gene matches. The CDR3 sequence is CAISDMPAGHTDTQYF. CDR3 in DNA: TGTGCCATCAGTGATATGCCAGCGGGGCACACAGATACGCAGTATTTT.

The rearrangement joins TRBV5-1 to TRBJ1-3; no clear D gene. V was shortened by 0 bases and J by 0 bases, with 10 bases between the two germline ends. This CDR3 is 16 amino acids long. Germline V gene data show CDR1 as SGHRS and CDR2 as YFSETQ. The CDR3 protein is CASSLGTVSSGNTIYF. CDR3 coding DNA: TGCGCCAGCAGCTTGGGGACCGTAAGCTCTGGAAACACCATATATTTT.

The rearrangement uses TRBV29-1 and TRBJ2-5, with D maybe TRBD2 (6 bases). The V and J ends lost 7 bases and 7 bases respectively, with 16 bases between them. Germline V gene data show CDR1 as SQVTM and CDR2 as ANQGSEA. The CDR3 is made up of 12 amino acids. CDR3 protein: CSAMLRAGTQYF. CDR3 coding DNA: TGCAGCGCCATGTTGAGAGCGGGGACCCAGTACTTC.

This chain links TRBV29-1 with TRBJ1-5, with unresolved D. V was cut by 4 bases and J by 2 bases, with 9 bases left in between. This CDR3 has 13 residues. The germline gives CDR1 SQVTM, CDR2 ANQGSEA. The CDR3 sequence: CSVGGEGNQPQHF. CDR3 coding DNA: TGCAGCGTTGGCGGGGAAGGCAATCAGCCCCAGCATTTT.

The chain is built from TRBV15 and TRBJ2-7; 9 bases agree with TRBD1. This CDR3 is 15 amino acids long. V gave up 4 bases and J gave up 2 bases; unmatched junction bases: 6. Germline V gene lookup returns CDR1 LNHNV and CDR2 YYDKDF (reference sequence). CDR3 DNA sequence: TGTGCCACCAGCAAAAGACAGGGGGGGACCTACGAGCAGTACTTC. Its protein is CATSKRQGGTYEQYF.